These 9 T cell receptor beta chains originate from one sample sequenced in a study of response to subunit inactivated influenza vaccine. Each CDR3 protein is one row after TCRdb ran MiXCR on the RT-PCR reads. The sample consists of 590,000 or so distinct CDR3 sequences, 14% of them appearing once. This material consisted of PBMCs from blood, taken around 15 days before vaccination. The receptors shown here come from a middle-aged man who received an inactivated influenza vaccine.

This clonotype was seen at least ten times. This rearrangement joins TRBV12-3 or TRBV12-4 to TRBJ2-1, with 9 bases identical to TRBD2. The CDR3 has 15 amino acids. V was clipped by 6 bases and J by 5 bases; unmatched bases: 8. CDR3 amino acids: CASSMTSGYDNEQFF. CDR3 in DNA: TGTGCCAGCAGCATGACTAGCGGATATGACAATGAGCAGTTCTTC.

The V and J genes are TRBV9 and TRBJ2-3; 9 positions agree with TRBD2. The CDR3 extends over 17 amino acids. With V trimmed by 0 bases and J by 2 bases, 7 bases remained unmatched. The V gene's germline CDR1 is SGDLS and CDR2 YYNGEE. CDR3 amino acids: CASSVGVSGGSTDTQYF. In DNA form, the CDR3 reads TGTGCCAGCAGCGTAGGTGTTAGCGGGGGATCCACAGATACGCAGTATTTT.

V and J are TRBV7-2 and TRBJ2-4, with a weak D call TRBD1 (6 bases). Germline-derived CDR1 and CDR2 are SGHTA and FQGNSA. The CDR3 loop spans 15 amino acids. V was clipped by 3 bases and J by 1 base, with 10 bases between them. The CDR3 DNA sequence: TGTGCCAGCAGCTTCAGGGGAGCGGCCAAAAACATTCAGTACTTC. Translation gives CASSFRGAAKNIQYF.

This clonotype has a handful of counts. The rearrangement links TRBV6-2 or TRBV6-3 to TRBJ2-2; D gene ambiguous. Germline V lookup: CDR1 MNHEY, CDR2 SVGEGT. V lost 2 bases to trimming and J lost 7 bases, with 11 bases between them. CDR3 length: 14 residues. In DNA, the CDR3 is TGTGCCAGCAGTTACACGACTCGTGGCGGGGAGCTGTTTTTT. The encoded protein is CASSYTTRGGELFF.

This clonotype was counted only a few times. The chain recombines TRBV5-5 with TRBJ2-7, with unresolved D. Trimming removed 4 bases from V and 2 bases from J, with 10 bases in between. Germline values: CDR1 SGHKS, CDR2 YYEKEE (reference sequence). The CDR3 is made up of 13 amino acids. CDR3: CASSARAPYEQYF. CDR3 bases: TGTGCCAGCAGCGCCCGGGCGCCCTACGAGCAGTACTTC.

This clonotype was recorded a few times. The chain combines TRBV6-2 or TRBV6-3 with TRBJ2-2, with D possibly being TRBD1 or TRBD2 (5 bases each). V gave up 8 bases and J gave up 5 bases, with 24 bases separating them. CDR3 length: 17 amino acids. The germline V gene has CDR1 MNHEY and CDR2 SVGEGT. DNA for the CDR3: TGTGCCAGCTCCCCCGACCTGGTTGGGGGAACTACCGGGGAGCTGTTTTTT. Encoded protein: CASSPDLVGGTTGELFF.

The V gene is TRBV2, the J gene TRBJ1-2; no clear D gene. Between the trimmed V and J ends, which lost 7 bases and 6 bases, there was a span of 15 bases. The CDR3 spans 13 residues. Looked up from germline, CDR1 is SNHLY and CDR2 is FYNNEI. The chain's CDR3 is CASIDGVSHGYTF. The CDR3 DNA is TGTGCCAGCATAGACGGGGTATCCCATGGCTACACCTTC.

This clonotype showed up many times. The chain couples TRBV6-2 or TRBV6-3 to TRBJ2-1; 7 bases agree with TRBD2. The V gene end was trimmed by 9 bases and the J gene end by 10 bases; junction bases not matched to a gene: 3. Per germline, CDR1 MNHEY and CDR2 SVGEGT. CDR3 size: 10 residues. CDR3: CASWGGEQFF. Here the CDR3 DNA reads TGTGCCAGTTGGGGGGGGGAGCAGTTCTTC.

This clonotype was detected many times. The V and J genes are TRBV24-1 and TRBJ2-2; no definite D call. This CDR3 is built from 13 residues. With 1 base removed from V and 13 bases from J, the gap between germline ends came to 12 bases. The germline gives CDR1 KGHDR, CDR2 SFDVKD. CDR3 residues: CATSDFGQTGLFF. CDR3 coding DNA: TGTGCCACCAGTGATTTTGGCCAAACTGGGCTGTTTTTT.